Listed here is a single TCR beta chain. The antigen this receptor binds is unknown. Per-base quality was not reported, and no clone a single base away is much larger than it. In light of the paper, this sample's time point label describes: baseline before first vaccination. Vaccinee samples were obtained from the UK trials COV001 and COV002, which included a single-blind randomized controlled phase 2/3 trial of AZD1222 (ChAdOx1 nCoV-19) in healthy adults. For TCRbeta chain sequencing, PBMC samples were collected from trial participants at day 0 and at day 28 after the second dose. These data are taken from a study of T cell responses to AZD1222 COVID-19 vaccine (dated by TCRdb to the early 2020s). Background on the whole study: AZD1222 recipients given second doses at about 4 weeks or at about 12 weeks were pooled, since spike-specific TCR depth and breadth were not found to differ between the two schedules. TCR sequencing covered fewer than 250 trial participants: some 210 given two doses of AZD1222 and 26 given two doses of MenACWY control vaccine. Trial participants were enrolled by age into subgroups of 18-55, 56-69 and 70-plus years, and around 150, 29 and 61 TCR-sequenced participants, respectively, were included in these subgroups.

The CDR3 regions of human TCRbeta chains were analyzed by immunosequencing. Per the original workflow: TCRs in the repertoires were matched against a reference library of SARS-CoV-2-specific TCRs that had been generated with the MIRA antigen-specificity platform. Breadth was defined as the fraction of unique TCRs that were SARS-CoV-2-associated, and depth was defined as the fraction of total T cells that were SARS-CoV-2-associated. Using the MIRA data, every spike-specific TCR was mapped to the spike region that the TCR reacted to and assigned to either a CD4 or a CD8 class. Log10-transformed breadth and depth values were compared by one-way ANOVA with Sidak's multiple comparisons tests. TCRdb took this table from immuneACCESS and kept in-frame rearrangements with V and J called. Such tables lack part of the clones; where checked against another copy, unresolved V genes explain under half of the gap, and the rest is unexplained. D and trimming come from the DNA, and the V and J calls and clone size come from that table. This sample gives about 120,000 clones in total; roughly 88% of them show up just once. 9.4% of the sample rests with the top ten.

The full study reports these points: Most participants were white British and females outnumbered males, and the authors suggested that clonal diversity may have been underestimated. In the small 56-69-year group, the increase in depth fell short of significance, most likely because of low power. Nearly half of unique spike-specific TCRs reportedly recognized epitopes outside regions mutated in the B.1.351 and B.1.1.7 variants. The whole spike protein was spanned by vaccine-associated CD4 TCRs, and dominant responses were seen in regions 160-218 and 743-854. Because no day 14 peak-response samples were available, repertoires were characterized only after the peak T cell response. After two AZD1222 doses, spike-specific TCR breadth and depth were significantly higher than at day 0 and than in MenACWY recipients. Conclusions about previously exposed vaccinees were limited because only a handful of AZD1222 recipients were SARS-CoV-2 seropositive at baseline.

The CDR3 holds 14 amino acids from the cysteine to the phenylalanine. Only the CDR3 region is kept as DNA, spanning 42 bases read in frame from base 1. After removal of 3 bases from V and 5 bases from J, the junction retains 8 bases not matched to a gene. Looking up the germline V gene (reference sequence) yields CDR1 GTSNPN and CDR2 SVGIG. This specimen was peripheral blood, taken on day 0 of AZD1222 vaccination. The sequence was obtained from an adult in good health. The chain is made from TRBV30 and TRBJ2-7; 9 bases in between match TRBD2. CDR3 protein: CAWRHSGSVDEQYF. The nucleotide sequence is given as TGTGCCTGGAGGCATAGCGGGAGTGTGGACGAGCAGTACTTC.